These 22 T cell receptor beta chains were sequenced from one sample in a study of blood T cell repertoires in COVID-19. Sequencing used immunoSEQ multiplex PCR; TCRdb keeps in-frame clones, though not all of them. The table lists a few hundred thousand clones, roughly nine tenths of them singletons. Specimen: peripheral blood. These receptors all come from a man in his 70s with acute or convalescent COVID-19.

Here the CDR3 DNA reads TGTGCCAGTAACAACAGGGTAGGTGAGCAGTTCTTC. It encodes CASNNRVGEQFF. The chain employs TRBV19 and TRBJ2-1; weak D call: TRBD1 (6 bases). The V end lost 7 bases, the J end lost 9 bases, and 13 bases lay between the germline ends. CDR1 is LNHDA and CDR2 is SQIVND in the germline V gene (reference sequence). CDR3 size: 12 residues. Drawing the rest from reference TRBV19 and TRBJ2-1, the complete variable domain is DGGITQSPKYLFRKEGQNVTLSCEQNLNHDAMYWYRQDPGQGLRLIYYSQIVNDFQKGDIAEGYSVSREKKESFPLTVTSAQKNPTAFYLCASNNRVGEQFFGPGTRLTVL.

The chain is built from TRBV4-1 and TRBJ2-7; possible D gene TRBD1, 6 bases. This CDR3 is 16 amino acids long. Trimming pared 6 bases from V and 3 bases from J, leaving 21 bases between. Germline loops: CDR1 MGHRA, CDR2 YSYEKL. The CDR3 nucleotides read TGCGCCAGCAGAGAGAATTCACAACAGGGAGTCTACGAGCAGTACTTC. Amino acids: CASRENSQQGVYEQYF.

J is TRBJ2-6 and V is TRBV7-2; weak D call: TRBD1 (5 bases). Per the germline V gene, CDR1 is SGHTA and CDR2 is FQGNSA. This CDR3 comprises 16 residues. With 5 bases removed from V and 2 bases from J, the gap between germline ends came to 13 bases. The CDR3 nucleotides are TGTGCCAGCAGCCAAAACCCAGGGACTGGGGCCAACGTCCTGACTTTC. Translating gives CASSQNPGTGANVLTF.

The chain recombines TRBV19 with TRBJ2-7, with TRBD2 matching 10 bases. Germline CDR1 LNHDA, CDR2 SQIVND (reference sequence). The CDR3 covers 17 residues. The ends lost 5 bases at V and 6 bases at J; junction bases unmatched: 16. The DNA of the CDR3 is TGTGCCAGTAGTGCACCCGGAGCGGGAGGGCCCTCTCGCGAGCAGTACTTC. It specifies CASSAPGAGGPSREQYF. The whole variable domain, remainder taken from reference TRBV19 and TRBJ2-7, is DGGITQSPKYLFRKEGQNVTLSCEQNLNHDAMYWYRQDPGQGLRLIYYSQIVNDFQKGDIAEGYSVSREKKESFPLTVTSAQKNPTAFYLCASSAPGAGGPSREQYFGPGTRLTVT.

The rearrangement uses TRBV7-2 and TRBJ2-7, with TRBD2 matching 9 bases. From germline, CDR1 is SGHTA and CDR2 FQGNSA. Losses at the gene ends were 2 bases for V and 3 bases for J; bases not matched to a gene: 8. The length of the CDR3 is 16 residues. CDR3 loop: CASSLYSGSGLYEQYF. As DNA, the CDR3 is TGTGCCAGCAGCTTATATAGCGGGAGCGGCCTCTACGAGCAGTACTTC.

The V call is TRBV28, the J call TRBJ2-6; D gene ambiguous. Trimming took off 7 bases at V and 0 bases at J, with 10 bases between the two ends. The CDR3 loop spans 15 amino acids. Germline assignment: CDR1 MDHEN and CDR2 SYDVKM. In nucleotides, the CDR3 is TGTGCCAGCACCTTGGGCAGCTCTGGGGCCAACGTCCTGACTTTC. Translation: CASTLGSSGANVLTF.

This chain uses TRBV13 with TRBJ2-7, with 11 positions matching TRBD2. The germline V gene encodes CDR1 PRHDT and CDR2 FYEKMQ (reference sequence). J was trimmed by 5 bases and V by 5 bases; bases with no gene match: 11. The CDR3 totals 16 residues. The CDR3 reads CASSPLAGGPPHEQYF. The CDR3 nucleotides read TGTGCCAGCAGCCCCTTAGCGGGAGGGCCCCCCCACGAGCAGTACTTC.

J is TRBJ2-2 and V is TRBV7-2, with D possibly being TRBD1 (5 bases). CDR3 length: 14 amino acids. V shed 8 bases and J shed 5 bases, with 15 bases lying between them. From germline, CDR1 is SGHTA and CDR2 FQGNSA. As DNA, the CDR3 is TGTGCCAGCGGCAAGGGGTCAACGACCGGGGAGCTGTTTTTT. This codes for CASGKGSTTGELFF.

The rearrangement links TRBV15 to TRBJ2-5, with 10 bases aligning to TRBD2. The CDR3 contains 17 residues. V lost 1 base and J lost 4; bases outside the gene matches: 9. The germline gives CDR1 LNHNV, CDR2 YYDKDF (reference sequence). CDR3 sequence reads: CATSRVSGRRKGETQYF. The CDR3 bases are TGTGCCACCAGCAGAGTTAGCGGGAGGAGGAAGGGAGAGACCCAGTACTTC.

The gene calls are TRBV28 and TRBJ1-2; no firm D call. This CDR3 spans 14 amino acids. Germline values: CDR1 MDHEN, CDR2 SYDVKM. Trimming took off 4 bases at V and 2 bases at J, with 11 bases between the two ends. The CDR3 region is CASSSSGENYGYTF. As DNA, the CDR3 is TGTGCCAGCAGTTCCTCGGGAGAGAACTATGGCTACACCTTC.

The chain links TRBV25-1 to TRBJ1-3; D is ambiguous. CDR1 and CDR2 from the germline V gene are MGHDK and SYGVNS. V gave up 4 bases and J gave up 0 bases, with 7 bases separating them. The CDR3 contains 14 residues. CDR3 in amino acids: CASSVGLSGNTIYF. The CDR3 DNA reads as TGTGCCAGCAGTGTAGGACTCTCTGGAAACACCATATATTTT.

The rearrangement uses TRBV27 and TRBJ2-1, with 7 nucleotides matching TRBD1. Germline V lookup: CDR1 MNHEY, CDR2 SMNVEV (reference sequence). The J segment lost 1 base and the V segment lost 5 bases, leaving 8 bases of the junction unmatched. The CDR3 runs 16 residues. The CDR3 is CASSPYRGLSYNEQFF. The DNA of the CDR3 is TGTGCCAGCAGTCCATACAGGGGCCTATCCTACAATGAGCAGTTCTTC.

The chain recombines TRBV15 with TRBJ2-3; 12 nucleotides align to TRBD1. The germline CDR1 and CDR2 sequences are LNHNV and YYDKDF (reference sequence). This CDR3 comprises 15 residues. The V segment lost 5 bases and the J segment 3 bases; nucleotides outside the gene matches: 3. The CDR3 DNA follows: TGTGCCACCAGCGGGACAGGGGGCCAGACAGATACGCAGTATTTT. This translates into CATSGTGGQTDTQYF.

This clone was observed a single time. The chain combines TRBV7-2 with TRBJ1-3; 9 bases are a match to TRBD1. CDR1 is SGHTA and CDR2 is FQGNSA in the germline V gene. After removal of 3 bases from V and 4 bases from J, the junction contained 4 bases not matched to a gene. The CDR3 sequence is 15 residues long. CDR3 DNA sequence: TGTGCCAGCAGCTTGACAGGGGGATCAGGAAACACCATATATTTT. It encodes CASSLTGGSGNTIYF. Variable domain in full (rest from reference TRBV7-2 and TRBJ1-3): GAGVSQSPSNKVTEKGKDVELRCDPISGHTALYWYRQSLGQGLEFLIYFQGNSAPDKSGLPSDRFSAERTGGSVSTLTIQRTQQEDSAVYLCASSLTGGSGNTIYFGEGSWLTVV.

Of note for this clone: Other DNA sequences in the sample encode the same CDR3. This chain joins TRBV28 and TRBJ2-5; 8 bases are shared with TRBD1. This CDR3 contains 14 residues. V shed 3 bases, J shed 3 bases, and the junction held 3 bases outside the gene matches. Germline CDR1 reads MDHEN; CDR2 reads SYDVKM. DNA for the CDR3: TGTGCCAGCAGTTTGCAGGGGGCGAAAGAGACCCAGTACTTC. It yields the protein CASSLQGAKETQYF.

This rearrangement joins TRBV28 to TRBJ1-4, with D possibly matching TRBD1 (6 bases). The CDR3 is 14 amino acids. Germline loops: CDR1 MDHEN, CDR2 SYDVKM. Trimming stripped 6 bases from V and 8 bases from J, with 16 bases between. The CDR3 nucleotides read TGTGCCAGCAGCCCCCGGGACAAGTGGGAAAAACTGTTTTTT. This sequence encodes CASSPRDKWEKLFF.

This clone was seen a few times. This chain uses TRBV6-5 with TRBJ1-4; D is ambiguous. The CDR3 extends over 12 amino acids. The germline V gene has CDR1 MNHEY and CDR2 SVGAGI. The germline V and J ends were trimmed by 6 bases and 8 bases, with 10 bases remaining between them. The CDR3 coding sequence is TGTGCCAGCAGGGGCATCAGCGAAAAACTGTTTTTT. Amino acids: CASRGISEKLFF.

The chain joins TRBV2 to TRBJ1-1, with 7 bases fitting TRBD1. CDR3 length: 13 residues. V trimming: 4 bases; J trimming: 5 bases; junction bases outside the gene matches: 4. Germline V gene lookup returns CDR1 SNHLY and CDR2 FYNNEI. In nucleotides, the CDR3 is TGTGCCAGCAGTGTTCTACAGGGGACTGAAGCTTTCTTT. It specifies CASSVLQGTEAFF.

V gene TRBV5-1 combines with J gene TRBJ2-4, with D possibly being TRBD2 (5 bases). This CDR3 region has 14 residues. Germline-derived CDR1 and CDR2 are SGHRS and YFSETQ. V shed 4 bases and J shed 1 base, with 9 bases lying between them. CDR3: CASSPEAAKNIQYF. CDR3 DNA: TGCGCCAGCAGCCCGGAGGCGGCCAAAAACATTCAGTACTTC.

This chain joins TRBV7-9 and TRBJ1-6; D is perhaps TRBD1 (5 bases). Germline CDR1 SEHNR, CDR2 FQNEAQ (reference sequence). V was pared by 0 bases and J by 10 bases, with 16 bases between. The CDR3 has 16 residues. CDR3 region: CASSLAKWQGGSPLHF. CDR3 sequence (DNA): TGTGCCAGCAGCTTAGCGAAGTGGCAGGGTGGGTCACCCCTCCACTTT.

This clone was counted once. This chain connects TRBV6-5 to TRBJ1-2, with 10 bases identical to TRBD1. This CDR3 has 15 residues. The trim removed 6 bases at V and 0 bases at J, leaving 4 bases unmatched. CDR1 and CDR2 (germline): MNHEY, SVGAGI. CDR3 sequence: CASRGTGEPNYGYTF. The CDR3 DNA reads as TGTGCCAGCAGGGGGACAGGGGAACCTAACTATGGCTACACCTTC.

This chain links TRBV18 with TRBJ2-7; 9 bases agree with TRBD2. From germline, CDR1 is KGHSH and CDR2 LQKENI. Trimming at V came to 2 bases and at J to 3 bases, leaving 5 bases not matched to a gene. CDR3 length: 15 amino acids. The CDR3 is CASSPSAGGNYEQYF. The CDR3, as DNA: TGTGCCAGCTCACCATCCGCGGGAGGGAACTACGAGCAGTACTTC.